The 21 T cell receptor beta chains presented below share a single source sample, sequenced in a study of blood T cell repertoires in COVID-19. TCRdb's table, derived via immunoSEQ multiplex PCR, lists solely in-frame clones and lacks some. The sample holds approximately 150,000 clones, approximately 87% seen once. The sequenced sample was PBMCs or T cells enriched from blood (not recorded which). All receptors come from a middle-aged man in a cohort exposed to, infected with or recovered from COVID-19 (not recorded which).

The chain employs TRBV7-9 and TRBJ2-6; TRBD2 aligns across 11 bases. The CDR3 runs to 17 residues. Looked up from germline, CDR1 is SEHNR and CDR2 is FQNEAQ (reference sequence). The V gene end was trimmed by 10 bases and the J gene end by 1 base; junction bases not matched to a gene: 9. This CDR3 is CAKTSGETLSGANVLTF. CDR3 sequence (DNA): TGTGCCAAGACTAGCGGGGAGACCTTATCTGGGGCCAACGTCCTGACTTTC.

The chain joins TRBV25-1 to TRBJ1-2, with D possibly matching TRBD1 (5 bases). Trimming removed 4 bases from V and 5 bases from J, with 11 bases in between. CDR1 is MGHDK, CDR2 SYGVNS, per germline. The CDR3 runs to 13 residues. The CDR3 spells CASSGDWNYGYTF. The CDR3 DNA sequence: TGTGCCAGCAGTGGGGACTGGAATTATGGCTACACCTTC.

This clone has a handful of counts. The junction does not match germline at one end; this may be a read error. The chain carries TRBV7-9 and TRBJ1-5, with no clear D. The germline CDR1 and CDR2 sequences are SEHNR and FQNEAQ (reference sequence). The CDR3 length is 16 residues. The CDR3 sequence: CASSRSLDGLNRPQHF. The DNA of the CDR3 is TGTGCCAGCAGCCGGAGCCTTGACGGATTAAATCGGCCCCAGCATTTT.

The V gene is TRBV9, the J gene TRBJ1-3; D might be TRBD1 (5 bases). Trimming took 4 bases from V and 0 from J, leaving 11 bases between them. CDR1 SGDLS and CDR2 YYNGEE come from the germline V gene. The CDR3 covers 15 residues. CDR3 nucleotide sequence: TGTGCCAGCAGCACATTAGACAGCTCTGGAAACACCATATATTTT. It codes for CASSTLDSSGNTIYF.

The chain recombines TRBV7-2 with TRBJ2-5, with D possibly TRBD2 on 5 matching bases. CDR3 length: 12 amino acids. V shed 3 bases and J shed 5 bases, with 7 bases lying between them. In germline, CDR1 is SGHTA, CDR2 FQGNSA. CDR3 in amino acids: CASSFGVETQYF. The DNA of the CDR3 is TGTGCCAGCAGCTTCGGGGTTGAGACCCAGTACTTC.

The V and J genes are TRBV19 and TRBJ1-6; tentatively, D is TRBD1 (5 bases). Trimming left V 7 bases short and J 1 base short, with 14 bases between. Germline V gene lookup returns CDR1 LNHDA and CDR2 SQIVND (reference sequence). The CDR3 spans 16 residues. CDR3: CASKQGVGSYNSPLHF. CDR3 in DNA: TGTGCCAGTAAACAAGGGGTTGGGTCCTATAATTCACCCCTCCACTTT.

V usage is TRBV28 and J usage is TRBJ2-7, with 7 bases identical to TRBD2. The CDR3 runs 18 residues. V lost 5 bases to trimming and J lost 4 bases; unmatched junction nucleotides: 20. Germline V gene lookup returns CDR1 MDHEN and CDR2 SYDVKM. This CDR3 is CASSPVGLADLRLYEQYF. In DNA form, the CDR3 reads TGTGCCAGCAGTCCTGTGGGGCTAGCGGATTTAAGACTATACGAGCAGTACTTC. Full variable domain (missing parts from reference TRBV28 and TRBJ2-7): DVKVTQSSRYLVKRTGEKVFLECVQDMDHENMFWYRQDPGLGLRLIYFSYDVKMKEKGDIPEGYSVSREKKERFSLILESASTNQTSMYLCASSPVGLADLRLYEQYFGPGTRLTVT.

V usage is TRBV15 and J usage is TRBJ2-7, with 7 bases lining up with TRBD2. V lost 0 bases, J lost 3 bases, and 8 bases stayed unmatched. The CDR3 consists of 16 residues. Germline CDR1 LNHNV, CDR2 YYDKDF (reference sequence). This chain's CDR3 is CATSRDLGLADYEQYF. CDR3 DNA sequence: TGTGCCACCAGCAGAGATCTAGGGCTAGCGGACTACGAGCAGTACTTC.

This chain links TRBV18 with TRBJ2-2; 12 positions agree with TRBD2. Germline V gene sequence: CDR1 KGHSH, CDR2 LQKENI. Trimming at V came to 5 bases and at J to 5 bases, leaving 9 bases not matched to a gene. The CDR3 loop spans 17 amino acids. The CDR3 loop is CASSSNLLAGGTGELFF. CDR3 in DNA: TGTGCCAGCTCATCGAACCTACTAGCGGGGGGAACCGGGGAGCTGTTTTTT.

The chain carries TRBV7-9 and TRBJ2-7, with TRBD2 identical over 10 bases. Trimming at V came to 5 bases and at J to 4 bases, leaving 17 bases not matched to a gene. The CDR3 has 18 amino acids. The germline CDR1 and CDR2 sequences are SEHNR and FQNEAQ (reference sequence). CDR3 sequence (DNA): TGTGCCAGCAGCCCGCAGGGAGGGGCTAGCGGGAGTCATTACGAGCAGTACTTC. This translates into CASSPQGGASGSHYEQYF.

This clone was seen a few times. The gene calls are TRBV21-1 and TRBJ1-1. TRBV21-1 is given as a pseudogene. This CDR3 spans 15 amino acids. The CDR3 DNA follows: TGTGCCAGCAGCAAAGGAAGCCCGAGGAACACTGAAGCTTTCTTT. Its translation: CASSKGSPRNTEAFF.

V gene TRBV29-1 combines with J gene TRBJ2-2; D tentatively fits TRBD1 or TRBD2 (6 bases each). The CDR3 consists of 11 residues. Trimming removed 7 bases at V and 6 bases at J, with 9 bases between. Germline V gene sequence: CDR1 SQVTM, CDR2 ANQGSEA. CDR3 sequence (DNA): TGCAGCGGGGGGGCGGCCGGGGAGCTGTTTTTT. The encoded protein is CSGGAAGELFF.

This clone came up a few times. CDR3 sequence (DNA): TGTGCCACCAGTGATTCCGCGCGGGGGGGAGGGGAGACCCAGTACTTC. Translation: CATSDSARGGGETQYF. This chain uses TRBV24-1 with TRBJ2-5, with TRBD2 matching over 9 bases. In germline, CDR1 is KGHDR, CDR2 SFDVKD. J was trimmed by 5 bases and V by 2 bases; bases with no gene match: 8. The CDR3 has 16 amino acids.

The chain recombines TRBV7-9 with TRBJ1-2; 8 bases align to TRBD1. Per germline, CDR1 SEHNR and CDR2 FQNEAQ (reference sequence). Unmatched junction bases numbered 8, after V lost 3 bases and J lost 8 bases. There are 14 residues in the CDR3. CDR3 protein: CASSFDRGSTGYTF. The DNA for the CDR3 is TGTGCCAGCAGCTTCGACAGGGGTTCGACCGGCTACACCTTC.

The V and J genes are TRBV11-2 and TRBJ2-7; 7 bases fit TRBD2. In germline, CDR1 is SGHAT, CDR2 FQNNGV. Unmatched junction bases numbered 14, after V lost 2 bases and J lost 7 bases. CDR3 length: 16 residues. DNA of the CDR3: TGTGCCAGCAGCTTATTCGGCGGGAGTCCGCCGATAGAGCAGTACTTC. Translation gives CASSLFGGSPPIEQYF. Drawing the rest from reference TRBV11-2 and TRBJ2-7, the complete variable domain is EAGVAQSPRYKIIEKRQSVAFWCNPISGHATLYWYQQILGQGPKLLIQFQNNGVVDDSQLPKDRFSAERLKGVDSTLKIQPAKLEDSAVYLCASSLFGGSPPIEQYFGPGTRLTVT.

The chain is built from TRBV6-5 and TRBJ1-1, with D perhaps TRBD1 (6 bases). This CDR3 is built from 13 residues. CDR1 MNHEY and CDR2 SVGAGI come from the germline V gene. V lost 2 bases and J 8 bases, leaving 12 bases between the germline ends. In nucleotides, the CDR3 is TGTGCCAGCAGTTACGCCGCGCAGGGGGAAGCTTTCTTT. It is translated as CASSYAAQGEAFF.

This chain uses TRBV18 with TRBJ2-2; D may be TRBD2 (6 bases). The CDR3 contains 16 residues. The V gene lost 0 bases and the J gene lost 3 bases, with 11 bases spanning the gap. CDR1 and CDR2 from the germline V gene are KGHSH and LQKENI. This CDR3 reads CASSPPTGDYTGELFF. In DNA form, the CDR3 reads TGTGCCAGCTCACCACCCACGGGGGATTACACCGGGGAGCTGTTTTTT. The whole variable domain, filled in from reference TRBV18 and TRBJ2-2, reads NAGVMQNPRHLVRRRGQEARLRCSPMKGHSHVYWYRQLPEEGLKFMVYLQKENIIDESGMPKERFSAEFPKEGPSILRIQQVVRGDSAAYFCASSPPTGDYTGELFFGEGSRLTVL.

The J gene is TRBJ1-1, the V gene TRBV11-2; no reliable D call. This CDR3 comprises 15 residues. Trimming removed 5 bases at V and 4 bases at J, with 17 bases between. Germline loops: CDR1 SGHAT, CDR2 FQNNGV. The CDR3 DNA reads TGTGCCAGCAGCACGACCGTGCAGGTAGGCACTGAAGCTTTCTTT. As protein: CASSTTVQVGTEAFF.

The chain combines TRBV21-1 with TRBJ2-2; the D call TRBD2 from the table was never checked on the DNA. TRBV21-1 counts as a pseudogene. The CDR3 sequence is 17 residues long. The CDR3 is CASSHRTSGKNTGELFF. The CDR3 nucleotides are TGTGCCAGCAGCCATAGAACTAGCGGAAAGAACACCGGGGAGCTGTTTTTT.

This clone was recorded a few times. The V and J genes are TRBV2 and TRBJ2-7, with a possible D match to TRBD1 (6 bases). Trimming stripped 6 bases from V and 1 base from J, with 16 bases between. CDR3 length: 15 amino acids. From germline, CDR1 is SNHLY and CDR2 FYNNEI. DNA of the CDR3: TGTGCCAGCAGCCCGCGAGGGGGATTTTCCTACGAGCAGTACTTC. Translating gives CASSPRGGFSYEQYF.

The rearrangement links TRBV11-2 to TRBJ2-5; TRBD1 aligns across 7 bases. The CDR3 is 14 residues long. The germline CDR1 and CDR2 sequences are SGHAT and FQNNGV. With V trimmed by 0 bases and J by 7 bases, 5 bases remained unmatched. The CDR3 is CASSLEGQRRTQYF. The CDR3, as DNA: TGTGCCAGCAGCTTAGAGGGACAGAGACGGACCCAGTACTTC.